The next 25 T cell receptor beta chains were all read from a single sample in a study of regulatory T cells in long-lasting Graves disease. Building the TCR beta libraries relied on iRepertoire HTBI primers, and CDR3 regions underwent Arm-PCR. In TCRdb, the multiplex PCR reads were re-called with MiXCR into one record per CDR3 protein. Of around 480,000 distinct CDR3 sequences listed, roughly 16% are singletons. Time point of the sample: newly diagnosed GD, antithyroid drugs for less than 3 months. Scientists built the TCR library using RNA that was extracted from PBMCs. This sample also appeared in a second study, on T cells in Graves' hyperthyroidism and ophthalmopathy.

This specimen was peripheral blood mononuclear cells (PBMCs), taken at new diagnosis, from a patient treated with antithyroid drugs. These receptors all come from a woman aged 35 to 60 with Graves disease.

V is TRBV15 and J is TRBJ2-2; D is unresolved. This CDR3 has 14 amino acids. Trimming left V 1 base short and J 7 bases short, with 10 bases between. Per germline, CDR1 LNHNV and CDR2 YYDKDF (reference sequence). Here the CDR3 reads CATSRVGLFGELFF. CDR3 bases: TGTGCCACCAGCAGAGTAGGTCTATTCGGGGAGCTGTTTTTT. The complete variable domain, with remaining parts taken from reference TRBV15 and TRBJ2-2, reads DAMVIQNPRYQVTQFGKPVTLSCSQTLNHNVMYWYQQKSSQAPKLLFHYYDKDFNNEADTPDNFQSRRPNTSFCFLDIRSPGLGDTAMYLCATSRVGLFGELFFGEGSRLTVL.

This clonotype showed up many times. V and J are TRBV2 and TRBJ1-4, with D possibly matching TRBD1 (6 bases). Between the trimmed V and J ends, which lost 6 bases and 7 bases, there was a span of 15 bases. CDR1 is SNHLY and CDR2 is FYNNEI in the germline V gene. The CDR3 has 14 amino acids. Written as DNA, the CDR3 is TGTGCCAGCAGGAGGGACACAGTAGGTGAAAAACTGTTTTTT. The encoded protein is CASRRDTVGEKLFF. The complete variable domain, with remaining parts taken from reference TRBV2 and TRBJ1-4, reads EPEVTQTPSHQVTQMGQEVILRCVPISNHLYFYWYRQILGQKVEFLVSFYNNEISEKSEIFDDQFSVERPDGSNFTLKIRSTKLEDSAMYFCASRRDTVGEKLFFGSGTQLSVL.

The genes are TRBV5-1 and TRBJ1-6; D not certain. The V gene's germline CDR1 is SGHRS and CDR2 YFSETQ. This CDR3 comprises 14 residues. The V end was cut by 2 bases, the J end by 4 bases, with 7 bases between. The CDR3 sequence is CASSFKSYNSPLHF. The CDR3 bases are TGCGCCAGCAGCTTCAAATCGTATAATTCACCCCTCCACTTT.

This clonotype came up a few times. The genes are TRBV5-1 and TRBJ1-1; the match to TRBD1 covers 7 bases. The CDR3 has 14 amino acids. V lost 4 bases, J lost 5 bases, and 8 bases stayed unmatched. Germline values: CDR1 SGHRS, CDR2 YFSETQ. This chain's CDR3 is CASSDPRGVTEAFF. CDR3 bases: TGCGCCAGCAGCGACCCCAGGGGGGTAACTGAAGCTTTCTTT.

This clonotype was counted at least ten times. Written as DNA, the CDR3 is TGTGCCAGCAGTGTTGGGGGTCGAGGCACTGAAGCTTTCTTT. It codes for CASSVGGRGTEAFF. This chain links TRBV2 with TRBJ1-1, with a weak D call TRBD1 (5 bases). Germline assignment: CDR1 SNHLY and CDR2 FYNNEI. The CDR3 consists of 14 residues. The V and J ends lost 4 bases and 4 bases respectively, with 13 bases between them.

The chain combines TRBV30 with TRBJ2-6, with D perhaps being TRBD1 or TRBD2 (5 bases each). The germline V gene has CDR1 GTSNPN and CDR2 SVGIG (reference sequence). This CDR3 comprises 17 residues. Trimming stripped 3 bases from V and 4 bases from J, with 19 bases between. The DNA of the CDR3 is TGTGCCTGGAGCCCGAGCTGGACAACGGGAGGGGCCAACGTCCTGACTTTC. Translation: CAWSPSWTTGGANVLTF.

The rearrangement joins TRBV5-1 to TRBJ2-2; D might be TRBD2 (7 bases). CDR1 and CDR2 (germline): SGHRS, YFSETQ. This CDR3 has 15 residues. V was pared by 5 bases and J by 0 bases, with 11 bases between. The CDR3 coding sequence is TGCGCCAGCAGGGGGGGGACAACGAACACCGGGGAGCTGTTTTTT. It translates to CASRGGTTNTGELFF. The entire variable domain, with the rest obtained from reference TRBV5-1 and TRBJ2-2, is as follows: KAGVTQTPRYLIKTRGQQVTLSCSPISGHRSVSWYQQTPGQGLQFLFEYFSETQRNKGNFPGRFSGRQFSNSRSEMNVSTLELGDSALYLCASRGGTTNTGELFFGEGSRLTVL.

This clonotype was observed at least ten times. V is TRBV6-1 and J is TRBJ1-6; D is possibly TRBD1 (6 bases). V lost 6 bases and J 14 bases, leaving 14 bases between the germline ends. The CDR3 extends over 12 amino acids. The germline gives CDR1 MNHNS, CDR2 SASEGT. The CDR3 loop is CASRGALPALHF. In DNA, the CDR3 is TGTGCCAGCAGGGGGGCTCTCCCGGCCCTCCACTTT.

This chain uses TRBV11-3 with TRBJ2-1; D may correspond to TRBD1 or TRBD2 (6 bases each). Germline values: CDR1 SGHNT, CDR2 YENEEA. This CDR3 is built from 14 residues. V was clipped by 1 base and J by 9 bases, with 13 bases between them. CDR3 amino acids: CASSLGGGGGEQFF. DNA of the CDR3: TGTGCCAGCAGCTTAGGAGGAGGGGGTGGTGAGCAGTTCTTC.

This clonotype was counted many times. This chain links TRBV7-2 with TRBJ2-3; 7 bases line up with TRBD2. Trimming cost V 2 bases and J 3 bases; bases outside gene matches: 11. CDR1 is SGHTA and CDR2 is FQGNSA in the germline V gene. The CDR3 runs to 17 residues. CDR3 nucleotides: TGTGCCAGCAGCTTAAGGGTGGCGGGGGAGGTTACAGATACGCAGTATTTT. This gives the protein CASSLRVAGEVTDTQYF. The variable domain in full, with the rest retrieved from reference TRBV7-2 and TRBJ2-3, is GAGVSQSPSNKVTEKGKDVELRCDPISGHTALYWYRQSLGQGLEFLIYFQGNSAPDKSGLPSDRFSAERTGGSVSTLTIQRTQQEDSAVYLCASSLRVAGEVTDTQYFGPGTRLTVL.

Many counts were recorded for this clonotype. J is TRBJ2-1 and V is TRBV12-3 or TRBV12-4, with D perhaps being TRBD1 or TRBD2 (7 bases each). The length of the CDR3 is 16 residues. Trimming stripped 5 bases from V and 8 bases from J, with 22 bases between. This chain's CDR3 is CASSGSGTVNWDEQFF. The CDR3 coding sequence is TGTGCCAGCAGTGGGAGCGGGACAGTTAACTGGGATGAGCAGTTCTTC.

This clonotype came up many times. The chain has TRBV29-1 and TRBJ2-1, with 9 bases that match TRBD1. Trimming removed 3 bases from V and 7 bases from J; junction bases left unmatched: 7. Germline CDR1 and CDR2: SQVTM and ANQGSEA. CDR3 length equals 14 residues. CDR3 sequence (DNA): TGCAGCGTTGAGCGCCCGACAGGGGGAAATGAGCAGTTCTTC. It yields the protein CSVERPTGGNEQFF.

This clonotype was detected many times. The chain employs TRBV7-3 and TRBJ2-7; 10 bases map to TRBD2. CDR3 length: 16 residues. Germline lookup yields CDR1 SGHTA and CDR2 FQGTGA. V shed 5 bases and J 2 bases; nucleotides not matched to a gene: 9. Here the CDR3 reads CASSPTSGGETYEQYF. In DNA form, the CDR3 reads TGTGCCAGCAGCCCCACCAGCGGGGGGGAAACCTACGAGCAGTACTTC.

The chain joins TRBV20-1 to TRBJ2-7; D possibly corresponds to TRBD1 (5 bases). This CDR3 has 13 residues. Trimming stripped 3 bases from V and 2 bases from J, with 11 bases between. The germline CDR1 and CDR2 sequences are DFQATT and SNEGSKA (reference sequence). The CDR3 DNA sequence: TGCAGTGCTAGTAACCCAGGGCCCTACGAGCAGTACTTC. It specifies CSASNPGPYEQYF.

In the case of this clonotype: A much bigger clone sits one base away, suggesting this may be a read error. The chain combines TRBV3-1 with TRBJ1-1; D gene ambiguous. CDR1 is LGHDT, CDR2 YNNKEL, per germline (reference sequence). CDR3 length equals 14 residues. The CDR3 spells CANSQVYDDTEAFF. The CDR3 bases are TGTGCCAACAGCCAAGTGTATGACGACACTGAAGCTTTCTTT. The complete variable domain, with remaining parts taken from reference TRBV3-1 and TRBJ1-1, reads DTAVSQTPKYLVTQMGNDKSIKCEQNLGHDTMYWYKQDSKKFLKIMFSYNNKELIINETVPNRFSPKSPDKAHLNLHINSLELGDSAVYFCANSQVYDDTEAFFGQGTRLTVV.

The table lists this clonotype with a few counts. This chain joins TRBV15 and TRBJ2-1; D gene uncertain. This CDR3 is 12 amino acids long. Trimming pared 0 bases from V and 6 bases from J, leaving 3 bases between. Germline V gene sequence: CDR1 LNHNV, CDR2 YYDKDF (reference sequence). The CDR3 DNA follows: TGTGCCACCAGCAGAGACAGCAATGAGCAGTTCTTC. The encoded protein is CATSRDSNEQFF.

This clonotype has a handful of counts. This CDR3 is missing its conserved last phenylalanine or tryptophan, likely due to a read error. The V call is TRBV20-1, the J call TRBJ1-1; D remains unclear. Trimming stripped 2 bases from V and 1 base from J, with 8 bases between. Germline lookup yields CDR1 DFQATT and CDR2 SNEGSKA (reference sequence). This CDR3 is built from 13 residues. The CDR3 reads CSARRDGNTEAFV. The CDR3 DNA is TGCAGTGCTAGACGGGATGGGAACACTGAAGCTTTCGTT.

The chain employs TRBV7-9 and TRBJ2-1; 13 positions agree with TRBD2. This CDR3 spans 16 amino acids. V shed 5 bases and J 2 bases; nucleotides not matched to a gene: 3. The germline CDR1 and CDR2 sequences are SEHNR and FQNEAQ (reference sequence). CDR3 coding DNA: TGTGCCAGCAGCCTAGGGACTAGCGGGGCCTACAATGAGCAGTTCTTC. Translated, it gives CASSLGTSGAYNEQFF.

The chain has TRBV5-4 and TRBJ1-2; D perhaps matches TRBD1 (5 bases). Germline V gives CDR1 SGHNT, CDR2 YYREEE (reference sequence). The V end lost 4 bases, the J end lost 3 bases, and 13 bases lay between the germline ends. This CDR3 is 14 amino acids long. As DNA, the CDR3 is TGTGCCAGCAGCCCCGGGGGGGGTGACTATGGCTACACCTTC. Translating it yields CASSPGGGDYGYTF.

This clonotype was observed many times. The J gene is TRBJ1-1, the V gene TRBV15; possible D gene TRBD1, 5 bases. From germline, CDR1 is LNHNV and CDR2 YYDKDF (reference sequence). V gave up 1 base and J gave up 0 bases, with 9 bases separating them. The CDR3 is made up of 15 amino acids. In nucleotides, the CDR3 is TGTGCCACCAGCAGAGTACTGGGGGTGAACACTGAAGCTTTCTTT. Protein sequence: CATSRVLGVNTEAFF.

This clonotype has at least ten counts. The chain recombines TRBV7-2 with TRBJ2-1, with D unclear. Germline CDR1 is SGHTA and CDR2 is FQGNSA. The V and J ends lost 5 bases and 10 bases respectively, with 12 bases between them. CDR3 length equals 12 residues. CDR3 protein: CASSAPQWEQFF. As DNA, the CDR3 is TGTGCCAGCAGCGCACCCCAATGGGAGCAGTTCTTC.

The V gene is TRBV5-5, the J gene TRBJ1-4; D unresolved. Trimming removed 3 bases at V and 8 bases at J, with 17 bases between. CDR3 length: 15 residues. CDR1 is SGHKS, CDR2 YYEKEE, per germline (reference sequence). For the CDR3, the DNA is TGTGCCAGCAGCTCAAACTTTGAACGTAGGGAAAAACTGTTTTTT. This translates into CASSSNFERREKLFF.

This clonotype occurred a few times. The chain carries TRBV5-1 and TRBJ2-7; 7 nucleotides agree with TRBD1. V was clipped by 4 bases and J by 2 bases; unmatched bases: 6. The CDR3 consists of 14 residues. Germline lookup yields CDR1 SGHRS and CDR2 YFSETQ. The CDR3 loop reads CASSRDDRAYEQYF. For the CDR3, the DNA is TGCGCCAGCAGCCGCGACGACAGGGCCTACGAGCAGTACTTC.

With regard to this clonotype: A much larger clone differs by one base, so this may be a read error. V and J are TRBV6-9 and TRBJ2-5; 8 positions agree with TRBD1. Near its end, the DNA agrees better with TRBJ2-7, so the J call may be wrong. CDR3 length equals 15 residues. Germline CDR1 reads MNHGY; CDR2 reads SVAAGI. For the CDR3, the DNA is TGTGCCAGCAGTTTAATCGCGACAGGGGCCTGCGAGCAGTACTTC. It encodes CASSLIATGACEQYF.

The chain has TRBV19 and TRBJ1-1; TRBD1 is a possible D gene (6 bases). V was trimmed by 7 bases and J by 1 base, leaving 16 bases between them. CDR3 length: 15 residues. Germline V gives CDR1 LNHDA, CDR2 SQIVND (reference sequence). In DNA, the CDR3 is TGTGCCAGTATTGCTTCGGACAGCTCGAACACTGAAGCTTTCTTT. Amino acid sequence: CASIASDSSNTEAFF.